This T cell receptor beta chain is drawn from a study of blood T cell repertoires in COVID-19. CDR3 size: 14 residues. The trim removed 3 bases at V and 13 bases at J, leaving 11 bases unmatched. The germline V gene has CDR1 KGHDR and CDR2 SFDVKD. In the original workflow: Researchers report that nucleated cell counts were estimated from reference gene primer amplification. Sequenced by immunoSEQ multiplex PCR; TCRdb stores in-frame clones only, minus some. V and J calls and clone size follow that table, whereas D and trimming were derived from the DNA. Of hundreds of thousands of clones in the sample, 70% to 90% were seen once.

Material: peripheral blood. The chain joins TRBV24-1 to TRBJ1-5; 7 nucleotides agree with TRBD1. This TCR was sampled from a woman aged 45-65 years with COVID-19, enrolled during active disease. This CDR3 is CATSDADGDRTQHF. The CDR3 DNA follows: TGTGCCACCAGTGATGCCGATGGGGACAGAACTCAGCATTTT.